The following is a T cell receptor (beta chain) sequence with its context. Its antigen is unidentified. Here immunoSEQ multiplex PCR was the method, and the copy in TCRdb shows in-frame clones only, minus some. Seen here are around 67,000 clones, 84% observed once, and the top ten hold approximately 8%. Patients with a history of autoimmune disease or on systemic immunosuppression were excluded. This specimen comes from a study of OX40 agonist ivuxolimab in advanced cancers. Study-wide findings and caveats: Clonal expansion in partial responders at 0.1-3.0 mg/kg ranked among the lowest. Expanded clones were, on average, more numerous in CD8+ T cells than in CD4+.

The origin of this receptor is an adult with an advanced solid tumor such as melanoma, head and neck, liver or kidney cancer. Sequenced material: CD4+ or CD8+ T cells sorted from blood, taken in a trial of the OX40 agonist ivuxolimab.

This chain's CDR3 is CASSYQGASYEQYF. In DNA form, the CDR3 reads TGTGCCAGCAGCTATCAGGGCGCGTCCTACGAGCAGTACTTC. J is TRBJ2-7 and V is TRBV2; D might be TRBD1 (5 bases). The CDR3 contains 14 residues. CDR1 and CDR2 (germline): SNHLY, FYNNEI. Trimming took 6 bases from V and 1 from J, leaving 13 bases between them.